This T cell receptor beta chain was captured by sequencing in a study of T-cell memory formation after mild COVID-19. V was clipped by 1 base and J by 7 bases, with 13 bases between them. Germline loops: CDR1 LGHDT, CDR2 YNNKEL (reference sequence). This CDR3 contains 14 residues. Via MiXCR, TCRdb re-called the 5' RACE reads, giving one row per CDR3 protein. This sample yields a few hundred thousand distinct CDR3 sequences, of which around 16% are seen a single time; 22% belongs to the top ten. The sequenced material came from PBMCs or a T cell subset sorted from them (not recorded which). This chain joins TRBV3-1 and TRBJ1-2; D unresolved. The clonotype was recovered from a man between 18 and 29 years old who had mild COVID-19 (a few samples of this study predate the infection). Cell type and time point are not known. The CDR3 bases are TGTGCCAGCAGCCAAGTTCCGGAGGTGGTTGGCTACACCTTC. Its protein product is CASSQVPEVVGYTF.